These 28 T cell receptor beta chains originate from one sample sequenced in a study of beta chain features in type 1 diabetes. Every isolated RNA sample was fully reverse transcribed, so sequencing captured expressed TCRB transcripts. Generated by immunoSEQ multiplex PCR, the TCRdb table keeps only in-frame clones and is missing some. The repertoire holds just over 600,000 clones, with around 15% as singletons. The sample consisted of naive CD4+ T cells from blood. These TCRs come from a man between 18 and 35 years old in good health.

The table lists this clone with a few counts. The chain couples TRBV2 to TRBJ1-2, with TRBD1 matching over 7 bases. This CDR3 is 14 amino acids long. Trimming at V came to 5 bases and at J to 4 bases, leaving 7 bases not matched to a gene. CDR1 is SNHLY and CDR2 is FYNNEI in the germline V gene. CDR3: CASSYRQGGYGYTF. CDR3 sequence (DNA): TGTGCCAGCAGTTACCGACAGGGCGGCTATGGCTACACCTTC.

The V and J genes are TRBV7-2 and TRBJ2-7; 7 bases line up with TRBD1. After removal of 2 bases from V and 2 bases from J, the junction contained 9 bases not matched to a gene. CDR1 is SGHTA and CDR2 is FQGNSA in the germline V gene. CDR3 length: 16 residues. The CDR3 here is CASSLLYLTGTYEQYF. The CDR3 DNA reads TGTGCCAGCAGCTTACTATATCTGACAGGGACCTACGAGCAGTACTTC.

This chain joins TRBV7-2 and TRBJ1-1; D is perhaps TRBD1 (5 bases). The CDR3 runs 17 residues. Trimming left V 5 bases short and J 1 base short, with 20 bases between. Looked up from germline, CDR1 is SGHTA and CDR2 is FQGNSA. The CDR3 coding sequence is TGTGCCAGCAGCCAACAGTTCGGGGGACTCAAGAACACTGAAGCTTTCTTT. Amino acid sequence: CASSQQFGGLKNTEAFF. The whole variable domain, remainder taken from reference TRBV7-2 and TRBJ1-1, is GAGVSQSPSNKVTEKGKDVELRCDPISGHTALYWYRQSLGQGLEFLIYFQGNSAPDKSGLPSDRFSAERTGGSVSTLTIQRTQQEDSAVYLCASSQQFGGLKNTEAFFGQGTRLTVV.

This chain uses TRBV7-9 with TRBJ1-2; TRBD1 is a possible D gene (6 bases). CDR1 SEHNR and CDR2 FQNEAQ come from the germline V gene (reference sequence). V lost 1 base and J lost 6, with 12 bases in between. The CDR3 is made up of 14 amino acids. In nucleotides, the CDR3 is TGTGCCAGCAGCTTAGATGCAGGGGTCAATGGCTACACCTTC. Protein sequence: CASSLDAGVNGYTF.

V and J are TRBV5-1 and TRBJ2-2, with D possibly called TRBD1 or TRBD2 (5 bases each). The CDR3 has 15 amino acids. CDR1 and CDR2 (germline): SGHRS, YFSETQ. Trimming took off 5 bases at V and 3 bases at J, with 14 bases between the two ends. The CDR3: CASSWGTLDTGELFF. The CDR3 nucleotides are TGCGCCAGCAGTTGGGGGACCCTCGACACCGGGGAGCTGTTTTTT.

This clone was counted a few times. CDR3 in amino acids: CASSVAGATEAFF. CDR3 coding DNA: TGTGCCAGCAGCGTAGCGGGGGCCACTGAAGCTTTCTTT. V and J are TRBV9 and TRBJ1-1; D perhaps matches TRBD1 (6 bases). The CDR3 extends over 13 amino acids. Trimming left V 0 bases short and J 4 bases short, with 7 bases between. Germline CDR1 reads SGDLS; CDR2 reads YYNGEE.

The chain employs TRBV9 and TRBJ2-1, with D unresolved. Germline-derived CDR1 and CDR2 are SGDLS and YYNGEE. The CDR3 runs 14 residues. Trimming removed 2 bases from V and 6 bases from J, with 12 bases in between. Here the CDR3 reads CASSVIGVSNEQFF. The CDR3 DNA follows: TGTGCCAGCAGCGTCATCGGAGTGTCCAATGAGCAGTTCTTC.

This clone was observed a handful of times. V is TRBV6-6 and J is TRBJ1-2; D is undetermined. The CDR3 spans 12 residues. From germline, CDR1 is MNHNY and CDR2 SVGAGI (reference sequence). With 5 bases removed from V and 7 bases from J, the gap between germline ends came to 11 bases. The CDR3 spells CASSVSTSGYTF. The CDR3 DNA is TGTGCCAGCAGTGTGTCAACCAGTGGCTACACCTTC.

The J gene is TRBJ2-4, the V gene TRBV6-6; 13 positions match TRBD2. The trim removed 5 bases at V and 7 bases at J, leaving 8 bases unmatched. CDR1 and CDR2 from the germline V gene are MNHNY and SVGAGI (reference sequence). The CDR3 totals 16 residues. This CDR3 is CASSLWTSGGSNIQYF. The CDR3 bases are TGTGCCAGCAGTCTTTGGACTAGCGGGGGATCGAACATTCAGTACTTC.

In regard to this clone: An end of the junction does not agree with germline; a read error may underlie this. Other DNA sequences from this sample encode an identical CDR3 as well. The chain has TRBV9 and TRBJ2-2; D might be TRBD2 (5 bases). The CDR3 is made up of 16 amino acids. Germline lookup yields CDR1 SGDLS and CDR2 YYNGEE. In nucleotides, the CDR3 is TGCGCCAGCAGCGTAGCGCCTAGCAGTGACACCGGGGAGCTGTTTTTT. The encoded protein is CASSVAPSSDTGELFF.

This clone occurred a few times. The CDR3 DNA sequence: TGTGCCAGCAGCCAAGGGAGACAGGGAACTAATGAAAAACTGTTTTTT. It specifies CASSQGRQGTNEKLFF. The chain uses TRBV4-2 and TRBJ1-4; TRBD1 aligns across 7 bases. This CDR3 is built from 16 residues. CDR1 LGHNA and CDR2 YNFKEQ come from the germline V gene. V lost 1 base and J lost 1; bases outside the gene matches: 3.

The CDR3 is CASSMISGYNEQFF. In DNA form, the CDR3 reads TGTGCCAGTAGTATGATTAGTGGCTACAATGAGCAGTTCTTC. V gene TRBV19 combines with J gene TRBJ2-1; D gene ambiguous. V dropped 3 bases and J dropped 3 bases, with 9 bases sitting between them. The V gene's germline CDR1 is LNHDA and CDR2 SQIVND (reference sequence). The CDR3 is made up of 14 amino acids.

This clone appeared a few times. This rearrangement joins TRBV4-2 to TRBJ2-5, with D possibly TRBD2 on 6 matching bases. With 0 bases removed from V and 4 bases from J, the gap between germline ends came to 9 bases. Germline loops: CDR1 LGHNA, CDR2 YNFKEQ. This CDR3 has 14 amino acids. The CDR3 DNA sequence: TGTGCCAGCAGCCAAGATGGGCGGGGAGAGACCCAGTACTTC. Translation: CASSQDGRGETQYF.

The J gene is TRBJ1-5, the V gene TRBV2; 9 bases align to TRBD1. V shed 6 bases and J 1 base; nucleotides not matched to a gene: 4. The germline V gene encodes CDR1 SNHLY and CDR2 FYNNEI. This CDR3 has 15 amino acids. The CDR3 loop reads CASSMTGGSNQPQHF. DNA for the CDR3: TGTGCCAGCAGCATGACAGGGGGAAGCAATCAGCCCCAGCATTTT.

V usage is TRBV30 and J usage is TRBJ1-5, with a possible D match to TRBD1 (6 bases). With 2 bases removed from V and 2 bases from J, the gap between germline ends came to 22 bases. Germline-derived CDR1 and CDR2 are GTSNPN and SVGIG (reference sequence). The CDR3 has 18 amino acids. CDR3 bases: TGTGCCTGGAGTCGCGACAATAGGGGGTGGAGAGGCAATCAGCCCCAGCATTTT. It is translated as CAWSRDNRGWRGNQPQHF.

The chain is built from TRBV4-3 and TRBJ1-6; D possibly corresponds to TRBD1 (6 bases). The CDR3 is made up of 13 amino acids. The ends were cut back, 3 bases at V and 10 bases at J, with 10 bases in the middle. Germline CDR1 is LGHNA and CDR2 is YSLEER. The CDR3 loop reads CASSQLQGSPLHF. DNA of the CDR3: TGCGCCAGCAGCCAGTTACAGGGATCACCCCTCCACTTT.

A few counts support this clone. The chain uses TRBV28 and TRBJ2-4, with D possibly TRBD1 on 6 matching bases. Trimming pared 6 bases from V and 0 bases from J, leaving 18 bases between. The CDR3 is 17 residues long. CDR1 MDHEN and CDR2 SYDVKM come from the germline V gene. As DNA, the CDR3 is TGTGCCAGCAGCCTACCACTGGGGGCCCGAGCCAAAAACATTCAGTACTTC. As protein: CASSLPLGARAKNIQYF.

This clone was found a few times. This chain uses TRBV30 with TRBJ1-5; D is uncertain. With 0 bases removed from V and 5 bases from J, the gap between germline ends came to 11 bases. The germline gives CDR1 GTSNPN, CDR2 SVGIG (reference sequence). The CDR3 extends over 14 amino acids. CDR3 DNA sequence: TGTGCCTGGAGTGTACTCGGGGAGGATCAGCCCCAGCATTTT. Encoded protein: CAWSVLGEDQPQHF.

The rearrangement joins TRBV5-4 to TRBJ2-7; no reliable D call. This CDR3 is 13 amino acids long. Germline lookup yields CDR1 SGHNT and CDR2 YYREEE (reference sequence). Trimming left V 0 bases short and J 5 bases short, with 9 bases between. The CDR3 region has the DNA TGTGCCAGCAGCTTGGAGATGGGCCACGAGCAGTACTTC. Its translation is CASSLEMGHEQYF.

The rearrangement uses TRBV6-5 and TRBJ1-1; no firm D call. The CDR3 totals 11 residues. The V gene lost 7 bases and the J gene lost 10 bases, with 13 bases spanning the gap. Germline CDR1 reads MNHEY; CDR2 reads SVGAGI. The CDR3: CASTSAVAAFF. In nucleotides, the CDR3 is TGTGCCAGCACCTCCGCCGTAGCAGCTTTCTTT.

The chain carries TRBV10-3 and TRBJ1-2; TRBD1 aligns across 9 bases. V lost 2 bases, J lost 3 bases, and 4 bases stayed unmatched. Germline lookup yields CDR1 ENHRY and CDR2 SYGVKD. The CDR3 loop spans 15 amino acids. The CDR3 here is CAISEPGQGYYGYTF. The CDR3 DNA sequence: TGTGCCATCAGTGAGCCGGGACAGGGATACTATGGCTACACCTTC.

In this sample, this clone turned up a few times. The CDR3 is CASSTGTSGKQFF. DNA for the CDR3: TGCGCCAGCAGCACCGGGACTAGCGGGAAGCAGTTCTTC. The genes are TRBV5-1 and TRBJ2-1, with 13 nucleotides matching TRBD2. V shed 4 bases, J shed 11 bases, and the junction held 3 bases outside the gene matches. Per germline, CDR1 SGHRS and CDR2 YFSETQ. This CDR3 contains 13 residues.

The V and J genes are TRBV28 and TRBJ2-7; D is ambiguous. V was trimmed by 2 bases and J by 3 bases, leaving 8 bases between them. The CDR3 extends over 13 amino acids. In germline, CDR1 is MDHEN, CDR2 SYDVKM. CDR3 DNA: TGTGCCAGCAGTTTACGCAAGAGCTACGAGCAGTACTTC. It encodes CASSLRKSYEQYF.

The chain joins TRBV6-5 to TRBJ2-5, with 8 bases aligning to TRBD2. Trimming removed 8 bases from V and 5 bases from J; junction bases left unmatched: 13. CDR1 is MNHEY, CDR2 SVGAGI, per germline. The CDR3 spans 15 residues. As DNA, the CDR3 is TGTGCCAGCTGGGATGCCGGGAGGGCGACGGAGACCCAGTACTTC. Amino acid sequence: CASWDAGRATETQYF.

This clone was detected only a few times. The chain is built from TRBV5-4 and TRBJ2-7, with TRBD1 identical over 8 bases. This CDR3 has 15 amino acids. The V gene end was trimmed by 0 bases and the J gene end by 3 bases; junction bases not matched to a gene: 5. Germline V gene lookup returns CDR1 SGHNT and CDR2 YYREEE (reference sequence). CDR3 protein: CASSLGRDRYYEQYF. For the CDR3, the DNA is TGTGCCAGCAGCTTGGGTCGGGACAGGTACTACGAGCAGTACTTC. The full variable domain, with the rest looked up from reference TRBV5-4 and TRBJ2-7, is ETGVTQSPTHLIKTRGQQVTLRCSSQSGHNTVSWYQQALGQGPQFIFQYYREEENGRGNFPPRFSGLQFPNYSSELNVNALELDDSALYLCASSLGRDRYYEQYFGPGTRLTVT.

This clone has a handful of counts. The CDR3 is CASSRDRGYKTQYF. The CDR3 nucleotides read TGTGCCAGCAGTCGAGACAGGGGATATAAGACCCAGTACTTC. The chain carries TRBV27 and TRBJ2-5; 8 bases map to TRBD1. Trimming took 5 bases from V and 6 from J; bases not matched to a gene: 8. The CDR3 loop spans 14 amino acids. The germline gives CDR1 MNHEY, CDR2 SMNVEV (reference sequence).

This clone has just a few counts. The rearrangement uses TRBV10-3 and TRBJ2-7, with 9 positions matching TRBD1. The CDR3 totals 13 residues. Germline trimming cut 7 bases from V and 3 bases from J; bases unmatched to any gene: 4. The germline V gene encodes CDR1 ENHRY and CDR2 SYGVKD. The CDR3 coding sequence is TGTGCCATCACCGGGACAGGGCTCTACGAGCAGTACTTC. Protein product: CAITGTGLYEQYF.

A few counts support this clone. The chain has TRBV9 and TRBJ2-5; TRBD2 agrees at 12 bases. Germline trimming cut 4 bases from V and 4 bases from J; bases unmatched to any gene: 5. Germline-derived CDR1 and CDR2 are SGDLS and YYNGEE. The CDR3 loop spans 15 amino acids. The CDR3 DNA is TGTGCCAGCAGCTGGACTAGCGGGGAAGGAGAGACCCAGTACTTC. Amino acids: CASSWTSGEGETQYF.